This T cell receptor beta chain stems from a study of T-cell memory formation after mild COVID-19. The study, taken as a whole, reports: That cross-reactive memory joined was suggested by some responding clones appearing in pre-infection memory. CM and EM subsets held most contracting CD4+ clones; EMRA held CD8+ ones.

A single record per CDR3 protein comes from TCRdb applying MiXCR to the 5' RACE reads. The profile shows some 190,000 distinct CDR3 sequences, 16% of them singletons. A note on this clonotype: The antigen is unknown.

The CDR3 has 15 residues. Germline V lookup: CDR1 SGHTA, CDR2 FQGTGA. Trimming removed 4 bases from V and 2 bases from J, with 12 bases in between. This sequence joins TRBV7-3 and TRBJ2-1; D is uncertain. The sequence was collected from an adult woman who had mild COVID-19 (a few samples of this study predate the infection). Cell type and time point are not known. The specimen sequenced was PBMCs or a T cell subset sorted from them (not recorded which). The CDR3 DNA is TGTGCCAGCAGCTCACCTCGGACGGCCTACAATGAGCAGTTCTTC. Protein product: CASSSPRTAYNEQFF.